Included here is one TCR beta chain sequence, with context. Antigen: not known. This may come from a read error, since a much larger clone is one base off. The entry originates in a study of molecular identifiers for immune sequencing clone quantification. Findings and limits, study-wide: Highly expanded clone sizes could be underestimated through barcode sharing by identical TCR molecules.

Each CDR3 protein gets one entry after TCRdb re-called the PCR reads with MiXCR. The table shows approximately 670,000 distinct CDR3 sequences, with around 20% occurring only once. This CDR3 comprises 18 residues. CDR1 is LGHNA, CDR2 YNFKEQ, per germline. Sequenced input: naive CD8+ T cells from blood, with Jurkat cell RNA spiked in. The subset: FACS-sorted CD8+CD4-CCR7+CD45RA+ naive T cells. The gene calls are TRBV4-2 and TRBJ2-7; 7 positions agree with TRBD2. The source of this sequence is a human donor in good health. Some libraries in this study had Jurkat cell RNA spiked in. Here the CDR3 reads CASSPTTIGDRGLREQCF. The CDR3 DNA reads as TGTGCCAGCAGCCCTACAACGATAGGAGACCGCGGTTTGCGGGAGCAGTGCTTC.